Reported below is one T cell receptor beta chain. Its antigen is currently unknown. This specimen belongs to a study of CD8 T cells in ankylosing spondylitis. Each TCR beta library was made by quantitative 5'-RACE that incorporated molecular barcodes. TCRdb ran MiXCR on the 5' RACE reads and lists one entry per CDR3 protein. The table shows about 180,000 distinct CDR3 sequences, with around 9.6% occurring only once. Study-level findings and limits: Matched synovial fluid from ankylosing spondylitis patients was reported to be enriched for disease-linked clones. A motif of 7 to 9 highly homologous TCR beta variants was seen as apparently characteristic of ankylosing spondylitis blood.

The germline CDR1 and CDR2 sequences are SNHLY and FYNNEI. CDR3 length: 14 amino acids. The trim removed 7 bases at V and 7 bases at J, leaving 13 bases unmatched. The sample taken for sequencing was blood, either unsorted or a sorted T cell fraction (not recorded which). V usage is TRBV2 and J usage is TRBJ2-7; 7 bases line up with TRBD1. The sequence came from a female donor with ankylosing spondylitis or in good health (not recorded which). The CDR3 spells CASTGLGQVREQYF. The DNA for the CDR3 is TGTGCCAGCACAGGCCTCGGACAGGTCCGGGAGCAGTACTTC.